Listed below are T cell receptor beta chains from one sample, sequenced in a study of metastatic and nonmetastatic thyroid tumors. TCRdb re-analyzed the PCR reads through MiXCR. The data contain 43,000 or so clones, roughly a quarter of them seen just once; the ten biggest clones take up around 3.4%. The material sequenced was blood. These receptors originate from a male donor with papillary thyroid cancer or a benign thyroid nodule (not recorded which). Some clones in this sample may be carry-over from other donors' samples. Both conserved end residues are part of each CDR3. D genes are given only for firm matches. The size field is filled for only some rows; it gives once, few, many or a size class.

TRBD1	TRBJ2-7	TRBV6-2/TRBV6-3	few	CASSPQGAEYEQYF	TGTGCCAGCAGTCCCCAGGGGGCCGAATACGAGCAGTACTTC
NA	TRBJ1-2	TRBV3-1	NA	CASSHRRVRGYTF	TGTGCCAGCAGCCACCGCAGGGTAAGAGGCTACACCTTC
NA	TRBJ2-1	TRBV7-3	many	CASSLIGTDYNEQFF	TGTGCCAGCAGCTTGATTGGCACTGACTACAATGAGCAGTTCTTC
TRBD1	TRBJ2-5	TRBV10-3	many	CAISPGTGSGETQYF	TGTGCCATCAGTCCCGGGACAGGGTCAGGGGAGACCCAGTACTTC
NA	TRBJ1-2	TRBV30	NA	CAWSQDLNYGYTF	TGTGCCTGGAGTCAGGACCTTAACTATGGCTACACCTTC
NA	TRBJ2-7	TRBV5-6	many	CASGRGYEQYF	TGTGCCAGCGGTAGGGGCTACGAGCAGTACTTC
NA	TRBJ2-7	TRBV20-1	NA	CSARDLGRSPYEQYF	TGCAGTGCTAGAGATCTCGGAAGGTCCCCCTACGAGCAGTACTTC
NA	TRBJ1-2	TRBV11-2	once	CASSLDPVIMGGYTF	TGTGCCAGCAGCTTAGATCCCGTAATTATGGGTGGCTACACTTTC
NA	TRBJ1-6	TRBV19	many	CASSDWGRNSPLHF	TGTGCCAGTAGTGACTGGGGACGGAATTCACCCCTCCACTTT
NA	TRBJ2-1	TRBV30	few	CAWSSTPDSEQFF	TGTGCCTGGAGTTCTACCCCAGATAGTGAGCAGTTCTTC
NA	TRBJ1-5	TRBV12-3/TRBV12-4	NA	CASRLVLFHEPQHF	TGTGCCAGCAGACTGGTCCTTTTCCATGAGCCCCAGCATTTT
NA	TRBJ2-1	TRBV2	few	CASKSPTEQFF	TGTGCCAGCAAGTCCCCTACGGAGCAGTTCTTC
TRBD1	TRBJ2-7	TRBV7-9	few	CASSATGFAVF	TGTGCCAGCAGCGCGACAGGGTTCGCCGTCTTC
NA	TRBJ2-3	TRBV10-1	many	CASNNEGVGTDTQYF	TGCGCCAGCAACAACGAGGGGGTCGGCACAGATACGCAGTATTTT
TRBD1	TRBJ2-1	TRBV5-4	NA	CAVSGTGGWNEQFF	TGTGCCGTGTCTGGGACAGGGGGCTGGAATGAGCAGTTCTTC
NA	TRBJ1-1	TRBV5-1	NA	CASSLGSTGSGTEAFF	TGCGCCAGCAGCTTGGGGTCGACAGGTTCAGGCACTGAAGCTTTCTTT
TRBD2	TRBJ2-5	TRBV10-2	NA	CASSWTSGLQETQYF	TGCGCCAGCAGCTGGACTAGCGGCCTCCAAGAGACCCAATACTTC
NA	TRBJ2-3	TRBV14	many	CASSQDPASPGTDTQYF	TGTGCCAGCAGCCAAGATCCGGCCAGTCCCGGCACAGATACGCAGTATTTT
TRBD2	TRBJ2-1	TRBV24-1	NA	CATAQRGGFNEQFF	TGTGCCACGGCTCAGCGGGGGGGATTTAATGAGCAGTTCTTC
TRBD2	TRBJ2-7	TRBV6-1	NA	CASRGGLASRYAEQYF	TGTGCCAGCAGGGGGGGACTAGCTTCACGCTACGCCGAGCAGTACTTC
TRBD1	TRBJ1-5	TRBV6-2/TRBV6-3	few	CASRGSGQGAECNQPQHF	TGTGCCAGCAGAGGTTCGGGACAGGGGGCGGAGTGCAATCAGCCCCAGCATTTT
NA	TRBJ1-1	TRBV5-4	NA	CVSSLASGALATEAFF	TGTGTCAGCAGCTTGGCCTCAGGGGCGCTGGCCACTGAAGCTTTCTTT
TRBD1	TRBJ1-1	TRBV28	NA	CASSLEGRGYLGYTEAFF	TGTGCCAGCAGTTTAGAGGGCAGGGGGTATTTGGGGTACACTGAAGCTTTCTTT
NA	TRBJ2-7	TRBV6-1	medium-sized	CASSELYEQYF	TGTGCCAGCAGTGAACTTTACGAGCAGTACTTC
TRBD2	TRBJ2-2	TRBV11-1	many	CASSLGLAGGSGELFF	TGTGCCAGCAGCTTGGGACTAGCGGGAGGTTCCGGGGAGCTGTTTTTT
TRBD2	TRBJ2-1	TRBV20-1	NA	CSSRGLSIEQFF	TGCAGTTCAAGGGGACTATCAATTGAGCAGTTCTTC
TRBD2	TRBJ2-7	TRBV27	few	CASSWRGTYEQYF	TGTGCCAGCAGTTGGCGGGGGACCTACGAGCAGTACTTC
TRBD2	TRBJ2-1	TRBV2	once	CASSSARGGSSYNEQFF	TGTGCCAGCAGTAGTGCTAGGGGCGGGAGCTCCTACAATGAGCAGTTCTTC
NA	TRBJ2-7	TRBV11-1	NA	CASSPAWAGGSSYEQYF	TGTGCCAGCAGCCCCGCTTGGGCCGGGGGTAGCTCCTACGAGCAGTACTTC
TRBD1	TRBJ2-1	TRBV27	medium-sized	CASSLGTGAYNEQFF	TGTGCCAGCAGTTTGGGGACAGGGGCTTACAATGAGCAGTTCTTC
NA	TRBJ1-4	TRBV30	NA	CAWGRTANEKLFF	TGTGCCTGGGGGAGGACAGCGAATGAAAAACTGTTTTTT
TRBD2	TRBJ2-1	TRBV6-5	few	CASSSPNSGSFGYEQFF	TGTGCCAGCAGTTCCCCCAATAGCGGGAGTTTCGGGTATGAGCAGTTCTTC
NA	TRBJ1-1	TRBV5-1	NA	CASSSNWGNTEAFF	TGCGCCAGCAGCTCCAATTGGGGGAACACTGAAGCTTTCTTT
NA	TRBJ1-5	TRBV7-8	NA	CASSSHWGGGEPQHF	TGTGCCAGCAGCTCCCACTGGGGGGGCGGCGAGCCCCAGCATTTT
NA	TRBJ1-4	TRBV4-1	many	CASSQGQGTDLAEKLFF	TGCGCCAGCAGCCAAGGCCAGGGGACGGATCTAGCCGAAAAACTGTTTTTT
NA	TRBJ1-2	TRBV19	NA	CASRPPGGYGYTF	TGTGCCAGTAGGCCACCGGGGGGCTATGGCTACACCTTC
NA	TRBJ2-7	TRBV6-2/TRBV6-3	NA	CASRSSQVGEQYF	TGTGCCAGCAGATCGTCCCAAGTAGGCGAGCAGTACTTC
TRBD2	TRBJ2-7	TRBV10-1	few	CASSDGGSGEQYF	TGCGCCAGCAGTGATGGCGGGAGCGGTGAGCAGTACTTC
TRBD1	TRBJ2-7	TRBV28	many	CASRSGTGGPGSYEQYF	TGTGCCAGCAGATCCGGGACAGGGGGACCTGGCTCCTACGAGCAGTACTTC
NA	TRBJ2-5	TRBV6-2/TRBV6-3	NA	CASSYLSGFQETQYF	TGTGCCAGCAGTTACTTAAGCGGATTCCAAGAGACCCAGTACTTC
TRBD1	TRBJ2-2	TRBV24-1	many	CATSRTGGVGELFF	TGTGCCACCAGCAGGACAGGGGGCGTCGGGGAGCTGTTTTTT
NA	TRBJ2-7	TRBV28	NA	CASSLPTGYNEQYF	TGTGCCAGCAGTTTACCAACAGGGTACAACGAGCAGTACTTC
TRBD1	TRBJ2-3	TRBV7-2	NA	CASSQRGRGDTQYF	TGTGCCAGCAGCCAGAGGGGGCGCGGGGATACGCAGTATTTT
NA	TRBJ2-7	TRBV11-1	once	CASSLRLPPYEQYF	TGTGCCAGCAGCCTTAGACTGCCCCCCTACGAGCAGTACTTC
TRBD2	TRBJ2-1	TRBV20-1	NA	CSAQAGGEPSHEQFF	TGCAGTGCTCAGGCGGGGGGCGAACCGAGCCATGAGCAGTTCTTC
NA	TRBJ2-1	TRBV6-1	many	CASSEGASPRRAQFF	TGTGCCAGCAGTGAAGGGGCTAGCCCCCGGCGCGCGCAGTTCTTC
NA	TRBJ2-7	TRBV10-3	many	CAISGFGTYEQYF	TGTGCCATCTCTGGCTTTGGAACCTACGAGCAGTACTTC
NA	TRBJ2-2	TRBV5-1	NA	CASSWGNTGELFF	TGCGCCAGCAGCTGGGGAAACACCGGGGAGCTGTTTTTT